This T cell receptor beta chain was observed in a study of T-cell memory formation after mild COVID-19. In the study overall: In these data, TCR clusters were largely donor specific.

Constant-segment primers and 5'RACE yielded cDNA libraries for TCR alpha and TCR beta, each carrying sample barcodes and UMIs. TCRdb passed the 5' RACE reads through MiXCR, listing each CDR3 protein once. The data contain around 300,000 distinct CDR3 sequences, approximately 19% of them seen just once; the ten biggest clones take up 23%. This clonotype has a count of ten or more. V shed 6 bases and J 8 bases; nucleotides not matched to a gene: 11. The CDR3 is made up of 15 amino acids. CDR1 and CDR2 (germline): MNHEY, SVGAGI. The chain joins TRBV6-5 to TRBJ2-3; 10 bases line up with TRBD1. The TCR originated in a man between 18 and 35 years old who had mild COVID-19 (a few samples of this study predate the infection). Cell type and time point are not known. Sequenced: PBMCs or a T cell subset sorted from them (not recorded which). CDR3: CASSHPGQGTPTQYF. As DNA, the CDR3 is TGTGCCAGCAGCCACCCGGGACAGGGGACCCCTACGCAGTATTTT.